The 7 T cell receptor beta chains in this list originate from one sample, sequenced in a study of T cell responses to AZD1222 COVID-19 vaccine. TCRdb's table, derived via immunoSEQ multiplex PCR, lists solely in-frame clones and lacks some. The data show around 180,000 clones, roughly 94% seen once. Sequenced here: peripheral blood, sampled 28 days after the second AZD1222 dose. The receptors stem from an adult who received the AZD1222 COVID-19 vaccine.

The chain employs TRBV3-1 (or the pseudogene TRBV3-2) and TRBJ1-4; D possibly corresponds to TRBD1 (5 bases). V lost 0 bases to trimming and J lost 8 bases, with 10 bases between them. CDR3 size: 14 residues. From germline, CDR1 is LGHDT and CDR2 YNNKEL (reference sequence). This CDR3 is CASSQDPRDEKLFF. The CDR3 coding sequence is TGTGCCAGCAGCCAAGACCCCAGGGACGAAAAACTGTTTTTT.

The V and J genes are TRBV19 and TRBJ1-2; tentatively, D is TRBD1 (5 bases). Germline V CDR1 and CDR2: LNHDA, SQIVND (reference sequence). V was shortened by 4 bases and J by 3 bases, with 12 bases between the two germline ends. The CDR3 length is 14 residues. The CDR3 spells CASSTQQDHYGYTF. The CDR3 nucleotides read TGTGCCAGTAGTACCCAACAGGACCACTATGGCTACACCTTC.

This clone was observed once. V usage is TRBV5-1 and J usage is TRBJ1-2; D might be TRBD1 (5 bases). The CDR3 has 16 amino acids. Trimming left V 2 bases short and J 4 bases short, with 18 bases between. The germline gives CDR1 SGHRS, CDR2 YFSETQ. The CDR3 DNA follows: TGCGCCAGCAGCTTAGATCCAACAGGCGGCGGCTATGGCTACACCTTC. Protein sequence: CASSLDPTGGGYGYTF.

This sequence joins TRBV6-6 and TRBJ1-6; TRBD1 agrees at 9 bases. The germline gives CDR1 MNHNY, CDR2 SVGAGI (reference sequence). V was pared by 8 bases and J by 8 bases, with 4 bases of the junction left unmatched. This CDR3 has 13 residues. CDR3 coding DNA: TGTGCCAGCGCCGGGACAGGGCATTCACCCCTCCACTTT. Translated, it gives CASAGTGHSPLHF.

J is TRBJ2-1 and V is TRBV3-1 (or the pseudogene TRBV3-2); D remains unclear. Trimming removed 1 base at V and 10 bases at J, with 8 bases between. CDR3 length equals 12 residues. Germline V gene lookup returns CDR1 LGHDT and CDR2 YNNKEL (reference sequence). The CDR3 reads CASSQGPLEQFF. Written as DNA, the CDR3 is TGTGCCAGCAGCCAAGGCCCGCTGGAGCAGTTCTTC.

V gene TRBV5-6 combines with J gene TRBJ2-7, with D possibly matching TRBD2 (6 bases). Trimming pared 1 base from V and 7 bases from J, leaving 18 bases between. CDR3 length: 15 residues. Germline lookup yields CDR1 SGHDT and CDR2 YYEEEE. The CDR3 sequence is CASSLNGMYRGEQYF. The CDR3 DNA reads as TGTGCCAGCAGCTTGAACGGAATGTATCGGGGGGAGCAGTACTTC. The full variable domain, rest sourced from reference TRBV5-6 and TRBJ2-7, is DAGVTQSPTHLIKTRGQQVTLRCSPKSGHDTVSWYQQALGQGPQFIFQYYEEEERQRGNFPDRFSGHQFPNYSSELNVNALLLGDSALYLCASSLNGMYRGEQYFGPGTRLTVT.

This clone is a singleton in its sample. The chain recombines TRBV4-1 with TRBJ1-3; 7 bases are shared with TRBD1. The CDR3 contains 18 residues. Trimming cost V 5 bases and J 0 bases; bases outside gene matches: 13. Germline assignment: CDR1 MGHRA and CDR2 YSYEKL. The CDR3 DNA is TGCGCCAGCAGCTATGGACAGGTGCTGAAAAGCTCTGGAAACACCATATATTTT. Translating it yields CASSYGQVLKSSGNTIYF.